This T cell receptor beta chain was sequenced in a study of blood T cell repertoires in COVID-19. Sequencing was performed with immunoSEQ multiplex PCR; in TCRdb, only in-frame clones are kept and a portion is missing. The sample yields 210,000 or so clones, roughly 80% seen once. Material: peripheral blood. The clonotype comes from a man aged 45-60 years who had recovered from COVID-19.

Here the CDR3 reads CASSLEGLAGFNEQFF. Here the CDR3 DNA reads TGTGCCAGCAGCTTAGAAGGACTAGCGGGATTCAATGAGCAGTTCTTC. The chain couples TRBV13 to TRBJ2-1, with TRBD2 matching 12 bases. V lost 1 base to trimming and J lost 6 bases; unmatched junction nucleotides: 4. The CDR3 covers 16 residues. In germline, CDR1 is PRHDT, CDR2 FYEKMQ (reference sequence).